The next 31 T cell receptor beta chains were all read from a single sample in a study of early T cells in non-severe SARS-CoV-2 infection. MiXCR, applied by TCRdb to the 5' RACE reads, yields one record per CDR3 protein. The sample shows 65,000 to 75,000 distinct CDR3 sequences, 11% of them seen only once. The sample consisted of whole blood. All receptors come from an adult who was a healthcare worker with PCR-confirmed SARS-CoV-2 infection or an uninfected control (not recorded which).

This clonotype was counted only a few times. The V and J genes are TRBV7-8 and TRBJ2-7; D gene uncertain. The CDR3 length is 13 residues. Germline values: CDR1 SGHVS, CDR2 FQNEAQ. Trimming left V 1 base short and J 6 bases short, with 10 bases between. CDR3: CASSLEALAEQYF. The CDR3 coding sequence is TGTGCCAGCAGCTTAGAGGCCCTCGCCGAGCAGTACTTC.

A word on this clonotype: A much larger clone is a single base away; this may be a read error. The V and J genes are TRBV7-9 and TRBJ2-3; TRBD1 agrees at 7 bases. The J segment lost 8 bases and the V segment lost 2 bases, leaving 13 bases of the junction unmatched. CDR1 SEHNR and CDR2 FQNEAQ come from the germline V gene (reference sequence). The length of the CDR3 is 16 residues. The CDR3 loop is CASSLPYMLHRGTQYF. CDR3 sequence (DNA): TGTGCCAGCAGCTTACCGTACATGCTTCACAGGGGTACGCAGTATTTT.

This clonotype was picked up many times. The chain carries TRBV18 and TRBJ1-2, with D possibly matching TRBD1 (6 bases). The V gene's germline CDR1 is KGHSH and CDR2 LQKENI. There are 15 residues in the CDR3. V lost 4 bases and J 6 bases, leaving 18 bases between the germline ends. The CDR3 DNA sequence: TGTGCCAGCTCACTTCCCCCGACAGGTCTGGATGGCTACACCTTC. Encoded protein: CASSLPPTGLDGYTF.

A few counts support this clonotype. V and J are TRBV4-1 and TRBJ1-5; TRBD1 aligns across 9 bases. After removal of 0 bases from V and 3 bases from J, the junction contained 6 bases not matched to a gene. This CDR3 comprises 17 residues. From germline, CDR1 is MGHRA and CDR2 YSYEKL. CDR3 region: CASSQDPGTGINQPQHF. In nucleotides, the CDR3 is TGCGCCAGCAGCCAAGATCCCGGGACAGGGATCAATCAGCCCCAGCATTTT.

This rearrangement joins TRBV7-2 to TRBJ2-1; 13 bases agree with TRBD2. With V trimmed by 5 bases and J by 5 bases, 3 bases remained unmatched. Germline loops: CDR1 SGHTA, CDR2 FQGNSA. There are 15 residues in the CDR3. The CDR3 is CASSIGLAGDNEQFF. The CDR3 bases are TGTGCCAGCAGCATCGGACTAGCGGGAGACAATGAGCAGTTCTTC.

The V gene is TRBV29-1, the J gene TRBJ1-3; D might be TRBD1 (5 bases). V was shortened by 2 bases and J by 0 bases, with 14 bases between the two germline ends. The CDR3 is 16 residues long. CDR1 is SQVTM, CDR2 ANQGSEA, per germline. The CDR3 loop reads CSVESRGGDSGNTIYF. Written as DNA, the CDR3 is TGCAGCGTTGAATCGCGTGGGGGGGACTCTGGAAACACCATATATTTT.

In this sample, this clonotype turned up many times. The rearrangement joins TRBV28 to TRBJ2-5; D unclear. The CDR3 runs to 13 residues. Trimming took 6 bases from V and 7 from J, leaving 15 bases between them. CDR1 is MDHEN, CDR2 SYDVKM, per germline. The chain's CDR3 is CASRVSPYGTQYF. The CDR3 DNA reads TGTGCCAGCAGAGTGTCCCCCTACGGGACCCAGTACTTC.

This chain uses TRBV9 with TRBJ1-3; D remains ambiguous. This CDR3 contains 13 residues. The germline V gene encodes CDR1 SGDLS and CDR2 YYNGEE. V was pared by 8 bases and J by 9 bases, with 18 bases between. As DNA, the CDR3 is TGTGCCAGTCGAGGAGGGAGCTCTCCCACCATATATTTT. This encodes CASRGGSSPTIYF.

This clonotype was recorded at least ten times. CDR3 coding DNA: TGCGCCAGCAGCTTCCACACAGGGGAATCTGAAGCTTTCTTT. Protein sequence: CASSFHTGESEAFF. V and J are TRBV5-1 and TRBJ1-1; 7 nucleotides match TRBD1. Unmatched junction bases numbered 7, after V lost 2 bases and J lost 6 bases. CDR1 and CDR2 (germline): SGHRS, YFSETQ. The CDR3 extends over 14 amino acids.

This clonotype was counted many times. V is TRBV3-1 and J is TRBJ1-1; 11 bases are a match to TRBD1. CDR3 length: 17 amino acids. The J segment lost 0 bases and the V segment lost 4 bases, leaving 7 bases of the junction unmatched. The germline CDR1 and CDR2 sequences are LGHDT and YNNKEL (reference sequence). The CDR3 here is CASSLRTGGRMNTEAFF. The CDR3, as DNA: TGTGCCAGCAGCCTCCGGACAGGGGGCAGGATGAACACTGAAGCTTTCTTT.

This clonotype occurred many times. The chain combines TRBV19 with TRBJ2-1, with D hard to call. Germline V gene lookup returns CDR1 LNHDA and CDR2 SQIVND (reference sequence). The V end lost 0 bases, the J end lost 3 bases, and 12 bases lay between the germline ends. The CDR3 loop spans 16 amino acids. CDR3: CASSIDRRALYNEQFF. The CDR3 DNA reads TGTGCCAGTAGTATAGATCGGCGAGCTCTCTACAATGAGCAGTTCTTC.

This clonotype was recorded at least ten times. The V and J genes are TRBV12-3 or TRBV12-4 and TRBJ2-2; D is unclear. The CDR3 is 16 amino acids. The V end was cut by 2 bases, the J end by 3 bases, with 13 bases between. The CDR3 region has the DNA TGTGCCAGCAGTTTATATTCTGGATGGGACACCGGGGAGCTGTTTTTT. The encoded protein is CASSLYSGWDTGELFF.

This clonotype was detected ten times or more. The chain carries TRBV2 and TRBJ2-4; D not certain. With 2 bases removed from V and 0 bases from J, the gap between germline ends came to 8 bases. CDR3 length: 15 amino acids. The germline gives CDR1 SNHLY, CDR2 FYNNEI. The CDR3 bases are TGTGCCAGCAGTGAACGCCGGCTAGCCAAAAACATTCAGTACTTC. This translates into CASSERRLAKNIQYF. Full variable domain (remainder filled in from reference TRBV2 and TRBJ2-4): EPEVTQTPSHQVTQMGQEVILRCVPISNHLYFYWYRQILGQKVEFLVSFYNNEISEKSEIFDDQFSVERPDGSNFTLKIRSTKLEDSAMYFCASSERRLAKNIQYFGAGTRLSVL.

The chain is built from TRBV3-1 and TRBJ2-7; the D is unclear. The ends were cut back, 2 bases at V and 6 bases at J, with 8 bases in the middle. There are 12 residues in the CDR3. Germline V CDR1 and CDR2: LGHDT, YNNKEL (reference sequence). Written as DNA, the CDR3 is TGTGCCAGCAGCCAATCACGGGCCGAGCAGTACTTC. This gives the protein CASSQSRAEQYF.

Many counts were recorded for this clonotype. The chain combines TRBV11-2 with TRBJ2-3; 9 bases are a match to TRBD2. Germline values: CDR1 SGHAT, CDR2 FQNNGV. The CDR3 totals 16 residues. The J segment lost 0 bases and the V segment lost 1 base, leaving 2 bases of the junction unmatched. CDR3 loop: CASSLASGRSTDTQYF. DNA for the CDR3: TGTGCCAGCAGCTTAGCCAGCGGGAGGAGCACAGATACGCAGTATTTT.

In this sample, this clonotype turned up many times. This chain links TRBV7-3 with TRBJ1-2; D is unresolved. This CDR3 region has 15 residues. V shed 5 bases and J shed 0 bases, with 13 bases lying between them. Germline loops: CDR1 SGHTA, CDR2 FQGTGA. The CDR3 DNA reads TGTGCCAGCAGCGTGGACGGCAGTTCTAACTATGGCTACACCTTC. Residues: CASSVDGSSNYGYTF.

The chain uses TRBV19 and TRBJ2-2; TRBD2 agrees at 10 bases. Germline assignment: CDR1 LNHDA and CDR2 SQIVND (reference sequence). Losses at the gene ends were 4 bases for V and 2 bases for J; bases not matched to a gene: 10. The length of the CDR3 is 18 residues. CDR3 protein: CASSKVEASGRNTGELFF. DNA for the CDR3: TGTGCCAGTAGTAAGGTGGAGGCTAGCGGGAGAAACACCGGGGAGCTGTTTTTT.

This clonotype was observed at least ten times. The chain is built from TRBV24-1 and TRBJ2-5; D remains unclear. Per the germline V gene, CDR1 is KGHDR and CDR2 is SFDVKD. Trimming took 3 bases from V and 4 from J, leaving 14 bases between them. This CDR3 has 15 amino acids. The CDR3 is CATSDPRTNGETQYF. The CDR3, as DNA: TGTGCCACCAGTGATCCTAGGACGAATGGAGAGACCCAGTACTTC.

This clonotype has ten or more counts. The chain joins TRBV27 to TRBJ2-4; D is possibly TRBD2 (6 bases). The V end was cut by 4 bases, the J end by 3 bases, with 16 bases between. Germline-derived CDR1 and CDR2 are MNHEY and SMNVEV (reference sequence). The CDR3 is 16 residues long. For the CDR3, the DNA is TGTGCCAGCAGTTCCTGGGACTGGCGAGACAAAAACATTCAGTACTTC. Translation: CASSSWDWRDKNIQYF.

V usage is TRBV25-1 and J usage is TRBJ2-4; D is undetermined. The V end lost 6 bases, the J end lost 6 bases, and 15 bases lay between the germline ends. Germline V gives CDR1 MGHDK, CDR2 SYGVNS. CDR3 size: 14 residues. CDR3 sequence: CASSGLGMINIQYF. In DNA, the CDR3 is TGTGCCAGCAGCGGATTAGGGATGATAAACATTCAGTACTTC.

This clonotype occurred many times. The rearrangement links TRBV19 to TRBJ2-2; D assignment may be TRBD1 or TRBD2 (5 bases each). Germline V CDR1 and CDR2: LNHDA, SQIVND (reference sequence). The CDR3 extends over 13 amino acids. V lost 7 bases and J lost 7, with 13 bases in between. Here the CDR3 DNA reads TGTGCCAGTAACCGGGACCCTATCGGGGAGCTGTTTTTT. Residues: CASNRDPIGELFF.

This clonotype was detected only a few times. The V gene is TRBV19, the J gene TRBJ2-1; D is perhaps TRBD2 (6 bases). Germline V lookup: CDR1 LNHDA, CDR2 SQIVND (reference sequence). V lost 6 bases and J lost 3, with 15 bases in between. CDR3 length: 15 residues. The CDR3, as DNA: TGTGCCAGTAGCCTTGGAGGGACCGTCTACAATGAGCAGTTCTTC. It translates to CASSLGGTVYNEQFF.

This clonotype was counted ten times or more. This CDR3 reads CASIKLAGAADTQYF. The CDR3 DNA sequence: TGTGCCAGCATCAAGTTAGCGGGAGCCGCAGATACGCAGTATTTT. The rearrangement joins TRBV27 to TRBJ2-3; 9 bases map to TRBD2. The J segment lost 4 bases and the V segment lost 7 bases, leaving 9 bases of the junction unmatched. This CDR3 is built from 15 residues. Germline CDR1 and CDR2: MNHEY and SMNVEV (reference sequence).

Only a few counts were recorded for this clonotype. The V call is TRBV20-1, the J call TRBJ2-3; 8 bases align to TRBD1. CDR1 and CDR2 (germline): DFQATT, SNEGSKA (reference sequence). This CDR3 is 14 amino acids long. Trimming cost V 1 base and J 4 bases; bases outside gene matches: 4. The CDR3 here is CSARVDRAADTQYF. The CDR3 region has the DNA TGCAGTGCTAGAGTGGACAGGGCTGCAGATACGCAGTATTTT.

This clonotype was found a few times. The chain couples TRBV29-1 to TRBJ2-1; 10 bases fit TRBD1. The CDR3 extends over 16 amino acids. Germline trimming cut 7 bases from V and 3 bases from J; bases unmatched to any gene: 12. Germline V gene lookup returns CDR1 SQVTM and CDR2 ANQGSEA. The CDR3 nucleotides are TGCAGCGCGGTCCCCCTCTGGACAGGGGGCTACAATGAGCAGTTCTTC. It codes for CSAVPLWTGGYNEQFF.

The table lists this clonotype with a few counts. The chain couples TRBV11-2 to TRBJ2-5, with 9 positions matching TRBD1. CDR3 length: 14 amino acids. V shed 1 base and J 7 bases; nucleotides not matched to a gene: 4. Per the germline V gene, CDR1 is SGHAT and CDR2 is FQNNGV. CDR3 in amino acids: CASSLGGTGWTQYF. The CDR3 DNA sequence: TGTGCCAGCAGCTTAGGCGGGACAGGGTGGACCCAGTACTTC.

This clonotype was observed many times. The rearrangement uses TRBV7-6 and TRBJ2-2; D is undetermined. V was shortened by 2 bases and J by 7 bases, with 8 bases between the two germline ends. The CDR3 extends over 13 amino acids. The germline gives CDR1 SGHVS, CDR2 FNYEAQ. CDR3 loop: CASSLSDDGELFF. The CDR3 region has the DNA TGTGCCAGCAGCTTATCGGACGACGGGGAGCTGTTTTTT. Full variable domain (rest looked up from reference TRBV7-6 and TRBJ2-2): GAGVSQSPRYKVTKRGQDVALRCDPISGHVSLYWYRQALGQGPEFLTYFNYEAQQDKSGLPNDRFSAERPEGSISTLTIQRTEQRDSAMYRCASSLSDDGELFFGEGSRLTVL.

This clonotype has only a few counts. V is TRBV7-8 and J is TRBJ1-1; D unresolved. Trimming removed 1 base at V and 1 base at J, with 10 bases between. The CDR3 covers 15 residues. Germline CDR1 SGHVS, CDR2 FQNEAQ. CDR3: CASSLVTLGNTEAFF. As DNA, the CDR3 is TGTGCCAGCAGCTTAGTCACACTAGGGAACACTGAAGCTTTCTTT.

This clonotype has ten or more counts. The V and J genes are TRBV5-1 and TRBJ2-6; a possible D gene is TRBD2 (5 bases). This CDR3 region has 15 residues. V was shortened by 4 bases and J by 1 base, with 9 bases between the two germline ends. The germline CDR1 and CDR2 sequences are SGHRS and YFSETQ. DNA for the CDR3: TGCGCCAGCAGCATTGAGGGTTCTGGGGCCAACGTCCTGACTTTC. It encodes CASSIEGSGANVLTF.

As to this clonotype: One base away lies a much larger clone, so this may be a sequencing read error. This chain links TRBV11-2 with TRBJ1-1; 8 nucleotides match TRBD1. Germline V gene data show CDR1 as SGHAT and CDR2 as FQNNGV. This CDR3 is 17 amino acids long. CDR3 sequence reads: CTSSFTGGARMNTEAFF. The CDR3 bases are TGTACCAGCAGCTTCACAGGGGGAGCTCGGATGAACACTGAAGCTTTCTTT.

This clonotype was detected only a few times. The genes are TRBV19 and TRBJ2-1; D uncertain. The V gene's germline CDR1 is LNHDA and CDR2 SQIVND (reference sequence). The CDR3 totals 13 residues. Between the trimmed V and J ends, which lost 6 bases and 7 bases, there was a span of 13 bases. The CDR3 sequence: CASSLLHGNEQFF. CDR3 DNA: TGTGCCAGTAGCCTACTCCACGGGAATGAGCAGTTCTTC.